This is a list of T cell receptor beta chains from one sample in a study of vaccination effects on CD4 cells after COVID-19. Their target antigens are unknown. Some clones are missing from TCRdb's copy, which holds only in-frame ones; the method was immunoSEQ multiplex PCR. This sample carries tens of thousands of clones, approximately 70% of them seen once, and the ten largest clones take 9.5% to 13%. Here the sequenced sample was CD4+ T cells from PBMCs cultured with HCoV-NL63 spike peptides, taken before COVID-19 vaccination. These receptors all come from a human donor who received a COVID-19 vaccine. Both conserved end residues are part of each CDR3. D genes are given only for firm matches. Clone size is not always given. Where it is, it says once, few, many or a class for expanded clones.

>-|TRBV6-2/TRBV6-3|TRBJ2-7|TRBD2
CASSHRRRLAGGYEQYF
TGTGCCAGCAGTCACCGCCGCCGACTAGCGGGAGGATACGAGCAGTACTTC
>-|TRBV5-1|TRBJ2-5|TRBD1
CASRQGTNQETQYF
TGCGCCAGCAGACAGGGGACAAACCAAGAGACCCAGTACTTC
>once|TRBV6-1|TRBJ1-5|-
CASSERKQEINQPQHF
TGTGCCAGCAGTGAACGGAAACAGGAGATCAATCAGCCCCAGCATTTT
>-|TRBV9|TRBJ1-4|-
CASSVTGYPNEKLFF
TGTGCCAGCAGCGTCACAGGGTATCCTAATGAAAAACTGTTTTTT
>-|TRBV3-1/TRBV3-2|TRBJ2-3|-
CASSRIGADTQYF
TGTGCCAGCAGCCGAATAGGGGCAGATACGCAGTATTTT
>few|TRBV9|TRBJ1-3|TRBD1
CASSVGQGLSTIYF
TGTGCCAGCAGCGTAGGACAGGGCTTGAGCACCATATATTTT
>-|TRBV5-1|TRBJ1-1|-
CASSLEAGDTEAFF
TGCGCCAGCAGCTTGGAGGCAGGGGACACTGAAGCTTTCTTT
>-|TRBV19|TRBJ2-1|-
CASSIGPYNEQFF
TGTGCCAGTAGTATAGGCCCCTACAATGAGCAGTTCTTC
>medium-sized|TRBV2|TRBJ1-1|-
CASSDGLGRANTEAFF
TGTGCCAGCAGTGATGGGTTGGGGAGGGCGAACACTGAAGCTTTCTTT
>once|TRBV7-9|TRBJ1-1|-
CASSPLFGLNTEAFF
TGTGCCAGCAGCCCCCTATTCGGCCTGAACACTGAAGCTTTCTTT
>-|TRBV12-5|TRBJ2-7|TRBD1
CASGLGQWTGDREQYF
TGTGCTAGTGGTTTGGGCCAGTGGACAGGGGATCGCGAGCAGTACTTC
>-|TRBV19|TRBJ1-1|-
CAPPQTVRGNTEAFF
TGTGCCCCACCCCAAACTGTCCGGGGGAACACTGAAGCTTTCTTT
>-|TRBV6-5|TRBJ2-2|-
CASSYSGGSNTGELFF
TGTGCCAGCAGTTACTCGGGGGGATCGAACACCGGGGAGCTGTTTTTT
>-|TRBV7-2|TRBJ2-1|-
CASSLLGGNEQFF
TGTGCCAGCAGCTTATTGGGTGGGAATGAGCAGTTCTTC
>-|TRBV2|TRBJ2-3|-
CASAEAFRTDTQYF
TGTGCCAGCGCTGAAGCATTTCGCACAGATACGCAGTATTTT
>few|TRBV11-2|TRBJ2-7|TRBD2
CASRGSSGPSSYEQYF
TGTGCCAGCAGGGGGTCTAGCGGTCCCAGCTCCTACGAGCAGTACTTC
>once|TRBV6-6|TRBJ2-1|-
CASSPPVAYNEQFF
TGTGCCAGCAGCCCTCCGGTGGCCTACAATGAGCAGTTCTTC
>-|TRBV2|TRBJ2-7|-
CASSEKVLVRYEQYF
TGTGCCAGCAGTGAAAAGGTCCTGGTTCGCTACGAGCAGTACTTC
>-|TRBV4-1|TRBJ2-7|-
CASSQNSVVAPYEQYF
TGCGCCAGCAGCCAGAACTCCGTTGTGGCGCCCTACGAGCAGTACTTC
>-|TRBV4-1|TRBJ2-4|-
CASSQTPAPKNIQYF
TGCGCCAGCAGCCAAACTCCGGCGCCCAAAAACATTCAGTACTTC
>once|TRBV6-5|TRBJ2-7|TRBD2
CARGGRKPYEQYF
TGTGCCAGGGGCGGGAGAAAGCCCTACGAGCAGTACTTC
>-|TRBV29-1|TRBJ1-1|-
CRVLVNTEAFF
TGCAGGGTCCTGGTGAACACTGAAGCTTTCTTT
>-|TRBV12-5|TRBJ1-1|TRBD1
CASGFARGTEAFF
TGTGCTAGTGGTTTTGCCAGGGGGACTGAAGCTTTCTTT
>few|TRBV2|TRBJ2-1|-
CASSPSRSVGVEQFF
TGTGCCAGCAGCCCCTCTAGATCGGTTGGGGTTGAGCAGTTCTTC
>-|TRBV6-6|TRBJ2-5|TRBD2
CASRSTERGGKETQYF
TGTGCCAGCAGGAGTACGGAGCGGGGGGGAAAAGAGACCCAGTACTTC
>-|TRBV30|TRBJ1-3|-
CAWAGALGNTIYF
TGTGCCTGGGCCGGCGCTTTAGGAAACACCATATATTTT
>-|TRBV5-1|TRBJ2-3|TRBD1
CASSSTTGQGTDTQYF
TGCGCCAGCAGCTCGACCACGGGACAGGGCACAGATACGCAGTATTTT
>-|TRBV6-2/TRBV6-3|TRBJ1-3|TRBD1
CASSRDSRTGNFSGNTIYF
TGTGCCAGCAGTCGTGACTCTCGGACAGGAAACTTCTCTGGAAACACCATATATTTT
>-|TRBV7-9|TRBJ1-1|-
CASSLGTAEAFF
TGTGCCAGCAGCTTAGGGACAGCTGAAGCTTTCTTT
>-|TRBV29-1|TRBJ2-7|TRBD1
CSVLRDRESEQYF
TGCAGCGTTCTTAGGGACAGGGAGTCCGAGCAGTACTTC
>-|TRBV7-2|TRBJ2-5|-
CASSFGGGEETQYF
TGTGCCAGCAGCTTCGGCGGGGGCGAAGAGACCCAGTACTTC
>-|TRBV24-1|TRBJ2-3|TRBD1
CATSDTTGISDTQYF
TGTGCCACCAGTGACACGACAGGGATTTCGGATACGCAGTATTTT
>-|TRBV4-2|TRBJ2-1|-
CASSQVANEQFF
TGTGCCAGCAGCCAAGTGGCGAATGAGCAGTTCTTC
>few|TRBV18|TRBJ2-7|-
CASSRRTFEKRVPEQYF
TGTGCCAGCTCGCGCCGGACTTTCGAGAAGCGTGTCCCCGAGCAGTACTTC
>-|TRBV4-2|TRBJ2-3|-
CASSQGNSVDTQYF
TGTGCCAGCAGCCAAGGCAATAGTGTAGATACGCAGTATTTT
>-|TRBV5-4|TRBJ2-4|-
CASSFYGTSLKNIQYF
TGTGCCAGCAGCTTCTACGGGACATCCTTGAAAAACATTCAGTACTTC
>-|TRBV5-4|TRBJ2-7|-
CASSATGYEQYF
TGTGCCAGCAGCGCCACCGGATACGAGCAGTACTTC
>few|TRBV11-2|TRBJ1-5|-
CASSLTNRRPQHF
TGTGCCAGCAGCTTAACGAACAGGAGGCCCCAGCATTTT
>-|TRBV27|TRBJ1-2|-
CASSGRYGYTF
TGTGCCAGCAGTGGACGCTATGGCTACACCTTC
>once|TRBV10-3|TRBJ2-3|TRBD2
CAISVGLAGGRPDTQYF
TGTGCCATCAGTGTAGGACTAGCGGGAGGGCGGCCAGATACGCAGTATTTT
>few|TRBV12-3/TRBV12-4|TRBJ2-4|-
CASSLGRYIQYF
TGTGCCAGCAGTTTGGGCCGTTACATTCAGTACTTC
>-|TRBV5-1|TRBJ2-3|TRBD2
CASTPLSGGGTDTQYF
TGCGCCAGCACCCCCCTTAGCGGGGGTGGCACAGATACGCAGTATTTT